Listed below are T cell receptor beta chains from one sample, sequenced in a study of radiotherapy plus CTLA-4 blockade in lung cancer. The table came from immunoSEQ multiplex PCR; TCRdb's copy has only in-frame clones and leaves some out. The data hold over 100,000 clones, with roughly 80% observed a single time. Sequenced here: peripheral blood, sampled from a patient treated with radiotherapy plus ipilimumab. These receptors came from a human donor with non-small cell lung cancer that progressed on radiotherapy plus ipilimumab. Some clones in this sample may be carry-over from other donors' samples. Both conserved end residues are part of each CDR3. The D gene is left open where the match is weak. Size tells how often a clone was seen (once, few, many) or the class of an expanded clone, and some rows leave it out.

abundance,j_gene,d_gene,v_gene,CDR3nt,CDR3aa
NA,TRBJ2-1,TRBD2,TRBV5-1,TGCGCCAGCAGCCCCCGACTAGCAGCGGGGGCCTACAATGAGCAGTTCTTC,CASSPRLAAGAYNEQFF
NA,TRBJ2-5,NA,TRBV7-2,TGTGCCAGCAGCTTAGCTAGGGTCGAGACCCAGTACTTC,CASSLARVETQYF
NA,TRBJ1-1,TRBD1,TRBV5-4,TGTGCCAGCAGCTTGTCAGGGGGCGGAACTGAAGCTTTCTTT,CASSLSGGGTEAFF
NA,TRBJ1-2,NA,TRBV5-6,TGTGCCAGCAGCTCGGTCGATTGGGGTGACTATGGCTACACCTTC,CASSSVDWGDYGYTF
NA,TRBJ2-2,NA,TRBV9,TGTGCCAGCAGCGTTTCCGGGACCAGAAACACCGGGGAGCTGTTTTTT,CASSVSGTRNTGELFF
NA,TRBJ2-2,NA,TRBV29-1,TGCAGCGTTGAAGAAAGGCGGAACACCGGGGAGCTGTTTTTT,CSVEERRNTGELFF
NA,TRBJ1-5,TRBD1,TRBV12-5,TGTGCTAGTGGTTTGGTACTAGGACAGGGACGAAGGCAGCCCCAGCATTTT,CASGLVLGQGRRQPQHF
once,TRBJ2-7,NA,TRBV4-2,TGTGCCAGCAGCCCGAACTCCCCCACAGGGATGCACTTC,CASSPNSPTGMHF
NA,TRBJ2-2,NA,TRBV19,TGTGCCAGTAGTAGGGGACCGCCAGTCGGGGAGCTGTTTTTT,CASSRGPPVGELFF
NA,TRBJ1-2,NA,TRBV25-1,TGTGCCAGCACCCCGGGACACGCTAACTATGGCTACACCTTC,CASTPGHANYGYTF
NA,TRBJ1-2,NA,TRBV10-3,TGTGCCATCAACCGAGCTCCAGCCGGGGACTATGGCTACACCTTC,CAINRAPAGDYGYTF
once,TRBJ1-2,NA,TRBV12-5,TGTGCTAGTGGTTTGGAGCCGGGGACCCTCTATGGCTACACCTTC,CASGLEPGTLYGYTF
NA,TRBJ1-5,NA,TRBV7-9,TGTGCCAGCAGCCATGCAGTTGGCGGTCAGCCCCAGCATTTT,CASSHAVGGQPQHF
NA,TRBJ2-3,NA,TRBV7-3,TGTGCCAGCAGCTTCGGCACAGATACGCAGTATTTT,CASSFGTDTQYF
once,TRBJ2-3,NA,TRBV7-9,TGTGCCAGCAGCCCTAAAGGGGTTAGCACAGATACGCAGTATTTT,CASSPKGVSTDTQYF
NA,TRBJ2-7,NA,TRBV19,TGTGCCAGTAGTATCCGACAAAGCAGCTACGAGCAGTACTTC,CASSIRQSSYEQYF
NA,TRBJ2-7,TRBD2,TRBV7-3,TGTGCCAGCAGCCCGGGACTAGCGGGGGGAGCCTACGAGCAGTACTTC,CASSPGLAGGAYEQYF
NA,TRBJ1-5,NA,TRBV18,TGTGCCAGCTCTCTCGACAGAGCGGGCAATCAGCCCCAGCATTTT,CASSLDRAGNQPQHF
NA,TRBJ1-1,TRBD1,TRBV7-2,TGTGCCAGCGTAAACAGGGGGCGAAGCACTGAAGCTTTCTTT,CASVNRGRSTEAFF
NA,TRBJ2-3,NA,TRBV4-3,TGCGCCAGCAGCCGAGAGGGCGGCGGGGGCCGCACAGATACGCAGTATTTT,CASSREGGGGRTDTQYF
NA,TRBJ2-5,NA,TRBV2,TGTGCCAGCAGTGGACAGACGGGGGAGACCCAGTACTTC,CASSGQTGETQYF
NA,TRBJ1-6,NA,TRBV5-1,TGCGCCAGCAGCTTGGCCTCTTGGGAATTCTATAATTCACCCCTCCACTTT,CASSLASWEFYNSPLHF
NA,TRBJ2-5,TRBD2,TRBV5-1,TGCGCCAGCAGCTTCGGTTCCGGCGGGGGGGCTTTAGAGACCCAGTACTTC,CASSFGSGGGALETQYF
NA,TRBJ2-5,NA,TRBV7-9,TGTGCCAGCAGAACCAGGGGACCCCAAGAGACCCAGTACTTC,CASRTRGPQETQYF
NA,TRBJ1-2,TRBD1,TRBV5-1,TGCGCCAGCAGCCAATCGGACAGGGGGTACACCTTC,CASSQSDRGYTF
NA,TRBJ1-6,NA,TRBV5-1,TGCGCCAGCAGCTTGGCCCGGGACTCAAGAGGTAATTCACCCCTCCACTTT,CASSLARDSRGNSPLHF
NA,TRBJ1-2,NA,TRBV18,TGTGCCAGCTCACCATCCTTAAGCGGGGACTATGGCTACACCTTC,CASSPSLSGDYGYTF
NA,TRBJ1-6,TRBD1,TRBV10-3,TGTGCCATCAGTCAACGACAGGGCCGGTATAATTCACCCCTCCACTTT,CAISQRQGRYNSPLHF
NA,TRBJ1-2,NA,TRBV19,TGTGCCAGTAGTCCCCGACGACAGAGTGGCTACACCTTC,CASSPRRQSGYTF
once,TRBJ2-3,TRBD1,TRBV12-5,TGTGCTAGTGGTGGGGGACAGGGAGGAGGCACAGATACGCAGTATTTT,CASGGGQGGGTDTQYF
few,TRBJ2-1,TRBD1,TRBV19,TGTGCCACCTCGGACAGGAGCTCCTACAATGAGCAGTTCTTC,CATSDRSSYNEQFF
NA,TRBJ1-1,TRBD1,TRBV19,TGTGCCAGTAGTATAGATCGGGACAGGGCGGCTTTCTTT,CASSIDRDRAAFF
NA,TRBJ2-3,NA,TRBV6-4,TGTGCCAGCAGCGGGGGTTCAGATACGCAGTATTTT,CASSGGSDTQYF
NA,TRBJ2-2,TRBD1,TRBV7-9,TGTGCCAGCAGCCAACAGGGGGCCGGGGAGCTGTTTTTT,CASSQQGAGELFF
NA,TRBJ2-3,NA,TRBV27,TGTGCCAGCAGTATTCTAGGCGCAGATACGCAGTATTTT,CASSILGADTQYF
NA,TRBJ2-5,NA,TRBV7-2,TGTGCCAGCAGCTTAGGACTAGTTTTCCAAGAGACCCAGTACTTC,CASSLGLVFQETQYF
NA,TRBJ2-7,NA,TRBV2,TGTGCCAGCAGTCAGGGCTCGGGCGAGCAGTACTTC,CASSQGSGEQYF
NA,TRBJ1-1,NA,TRBV5-1,TGCGCCAGCAGCTTGGACCGGAACACTGAAGCTTTCTTT,CASSLDRNTEAFF
NA,TRBJ2-7,NA,TRBV19,TGTGCCAGTAGTAGGAGTCGCTTCTCCTACGAGCAGTACTTC,CASSRSRFSYEQYF
once,TRBJ2-3,NA,TRBV6-1,NA,CASSVGEGTDTQYF
NA,TRBJ1-1,NA,TRBV6-1,TGTGCCAGCAGTTCCCGGGACAAGACCACTGAAGCTTTCTTT,CASSSRDKTTEAFF
NA,TRBJ2-5,NA,TRBV2,TGTGCCAGCAGTCAGGCTGCCTTACAAGAGACCCAGTACTTC,CASSQAALQETQYF
NA,TRBJ2-1,TRBD1,TRBV25-1,TGTGCCAGCAGTGGGGGCCTGGACAGGAACTATGAGCAGTTCTTC,CASSGGLDRNYEQFF
NA,TRBJ1-5,TRBD1,TRBV12-5,TGTGCTAGTGGTACAGGGGTTGGTAATCAGCCCCAGCATTTT,CASGTGVGNQPQHF
NA,TRBJ2-7,NA,TRBV7-3,TGTGCCAGCAGCACAACGGGGGCCGACGAGCAGTACTTC,CASSTTGADEQYF
once,TRBJ2-7,NA,TRBV4-1,TGCGCCAGCAGCCAAGATAGGGACAACCCTTACGAGCAGTACTTC,CASSQDRDNPYEQYF
NA,TRBJ2-3,TRBD2,TRBV7-2,TGTGCCAGCAGCTTAGACGCAGAGCGGGGGGTCACAGATACGCAGTATTTT,CASSLDAERGVTDTQYF
few,TRBJ1-1,TRBD1,TRBV5-6,TGTGCCAGCAGTACAGGGGCGAACACTGAAGCTTTCTTT,CASSTGANTEAFF
NA,TRBJ2-1,NA,TRBV6-6,TGTGCCAGCAGTTTTTACCGCTCTACCTACAATGAGCAGTTCTTC,CASSFYRSTYNEQFF
NA,TRBJ2-1,TRBD1,TRBV4-1,TGCGCCAGCAGTCATACTCCGGGACAGGGGTTCGAGCAGTTCTTC,CASSHTPGQGFEQFF
few,TRBJ1-2,NA,TRBV6-5,TGTGCCAGCAGTTACGAGGGGAAGGGCTACACCTTC,CASSYEGKGYTF
NA,TRBJ2-2,TRBD2,TRBV4-3,TGCGCCAGCAGCCGGCTGGAGGGACTAGTTCCCGGGGAGCTGCCTTTT,CASSRLEGLVPGELPF
NA,TRBJ2-2,NA,TRBV9,TGTGCCAGCACCTGGGGGCTAGCTGAGACCGGGGAGCTGTTTTTT,CASTWGLAETGELFF
once,TRBJ2-1,NA,TRBV5-1,TGCGCCAGCAGCTTGGAGGGTAATGAGCAGTTCTTC,CASSLEGNEQFF
NA,TRBJ1-1,NA,TRBV10-3,TGTGCCATCAGTGTTACAGGGTATCCATCCCTGAACACTGAAGCTTTCTTT,CAISVTGYPSLNTEAFF
NA,TRBJ1-5,NA,TRBV27,TGTGCCAGCAGTTTACGAGGGACCCCTGAGAAGCCCCAGCATTTT,CASSLRGTPEKPQHF
NA,TRBJ2-7,NA,TRBV18,TGTGCCAGCTCACCACCCGGCTCAGGGTCCTACGAGCAGTACTTC,CASSPPGSGSYEQYF
NA,TRBJ1-4,NA,TRBV2,TGTGCCAGCACCCCAGGCAGGGGAGGTCCTCTGGTTTTT,CASTPGRGGPLVF
few,TRBJ2-2,TRBD1,TRBV10-3,TGTGCCATCAGTAGACCGGGACAGACGAACACCGGGGAGCTGTTTTTT,CAISRPGQTNTGELFF